Included here is one TCR beta chain sequence, with context. No antigen is known for it. The data are from a study of beta chain features in type 1 diabetes. Looking at the study overall: Investigators examined 107,917,701 sorted cells across all samples. General study results and limits: For patients and controls alike, PCR might favor shorter templates to the same degree.

As every portion of the isolated RNA was reverse transcribed, the sequencing read expressed TCRB transcripts. The average read count of naive, central memory and regulatory T cell samples was approximately 3.5 million. The repertoire was sequenced with immunoSEQ multiplex PCR; TCRdb's copy has only in-frame clones and lacks some. Counted here are around 240,000 clones, roughly 70% occurring once; the ten biggest clones make up 0.053%. Sequenced: naive CD4+ T cells from blood. The source is a man aged 25 to 40 in good health.

The CDR3 reads CASSRAGLTDTQYF. The CDR3 bases are TGCGCCAGCAGCAGGGCGGGCCTCACAGATACGCAGTATTTT. J is TRBJ2-3 and V is TRBV5-1, with TRBD2 as a possible D gene (5 bases). The V end lost 4 bases, the J end lost 2 bases, and 11 bases lay between the germline ends. The CDR3 runs to 14 residues. Per the germline V gene, CDR1 is SGHRS and CDR2 is YFSETQ.